The text below deals with one T cell receptor (beta chain). This CDR3 spans 13 amino acids. Germline CDR1 and CDR2: SGHTA and FQGNSA. V was clipped by 5 bases and J by 9 bases; unmatched bases: 7. These data belong to a study of blood T cells in healthy people across ages. The second PCR ran about 6 to 12 cycles with a sample-barcoded 5' primer and J-beta primers. Every individual sample yielded 2.5 million or more paired-end reads (each containing CDR3). Each CDR3 protein gets one entry after TCRdb re-called the 5' RACE reads with MiXCR. The sample consists of about 1,000,000 distinct CDR3 sequences, around 43% of them appearing once.

The rearrangement joins TRBV7-2 to TRBJ2-1; 7 bases align to TRBD2. The sample taken for sequencing was blood. The clonotype was recovered from a woman aged 55-69 years in good health. The CDR3 DNA reads as TGTGCCAGCAGCAGAAAACCGGGGGGTGAGCAGTTCTTC. This gives the protein CASSRKPGGEQFF.